This paragraph covers one T cell receptor beta chain sequence. Those who participated ranged in age from roughly 18 to 90 years and resided in approximately 26 US areas. V was cut by 2 bases and J by 3 bases, with 10 bases left in between. This CDR3 comprises 15 residues. Germline V CDR1 and CDR2: SGHTA, FQGNSA. The source of the sample is a study of blood T cell repertoires in COVID-19. For the study at large: The origin of the acute and convalescent COVID-19 samples was the United States, Italy and Spain.

In the original processing: By means of reference gene primer amplification, nucleated cell counts were estimated. Here immunoSEQ multiplex PCR was the method, and the copy in TCRdb shows in-frame clones only, minus some. Clone size and the V and J calls come from that table; the DNA yielded D and trimming. Seen here are 380,000 or so clones, approximately 87% observed once, and the top ten hold approximately 1%. This receptor was taken from a woman aged 30 to 39 with acute COVID-19. The source material was PBMCs or T cells enriched from blood (not recorded which). The chain uses TRBV7-2 and TRBJ1-4; D gene uncertain. DNA of the CDR3: TGTGCCAGCAGCTTAACCACCGGAGCTAATGAAAAACTGTTTTTT. Protein: CASSLTTGANEKLFF.